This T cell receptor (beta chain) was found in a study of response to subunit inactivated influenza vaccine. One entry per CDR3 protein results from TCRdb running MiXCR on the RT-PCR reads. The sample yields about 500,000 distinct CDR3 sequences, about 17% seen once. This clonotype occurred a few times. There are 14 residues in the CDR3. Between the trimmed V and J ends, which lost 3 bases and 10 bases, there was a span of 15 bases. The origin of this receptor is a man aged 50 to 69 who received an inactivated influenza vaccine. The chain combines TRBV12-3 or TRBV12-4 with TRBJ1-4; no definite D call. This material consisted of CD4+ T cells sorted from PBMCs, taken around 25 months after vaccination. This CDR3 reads CASSLGLTSGKLFF. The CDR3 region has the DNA TGTGCCAGCAGTTTGGGCCTGACAAGCGGAAAACTGTTTTTT.